This T cell receptor beta chain was recorded in a study of long-term antiretroviral therapy in people with HIV. The germline V and J ends were trimmed by 4 bases and 0 bases, with 7 bases remaining between them. The germline CDR1 and CDR2 sequences are MDHEN and SYDVKM. CDR3 length: 14 residues. Survey level was the resolution at which the v3.0 immunoSEQ assay ran. The sequencing target was 40,000-50,000 T-cell genomes per sample. The table came from immunoSEQ multiplex PCR; TCRdb's copy has only in-frame clones and leaves some out. There are some 35,000 clones in the sample; about four fifths occur only once, and 3% to 3.5% lies in the top ten. In regard to this clone: As yet, its antigen is unknown.

Study-level findings and limits: Dominating the repertoire at all time points were the clones that expanded before ART. Post-treatment diversity went higher with ART but stayed below transplant donor controls.

The clonotype comes from a man aged 50 or older with HIV. The chain uses TRBV28 and TRBJ1-3; possible D gene TRBD1, 5 bases. The sequencing here drew on unsorted PBMCs, taken 3 years after starting antiretroviral therapy. The CDR3 nucleotides are TGTGCCAGCAGTTGGGGGTACTCTGGAAACACCATATATTTT. Translation: CASSWGYSGNTIYF. Full variable domain (missing parts from reference TRBV28 and TRBJ1-3): DVKVTQSSRYLVKRTGEKVFLECVQDMDHENMFWYRQDPGLGLRLIYFSYDVKMKEKGDIPEGYSVSREKKERFSLILESASTNQTSMYLCASSWGYSGNTIYFGEGSWLTVV.